This passage covers 31 T cell receptor beta chains from one sample sequenced in a study of cytomegalovirus exposure and HLA in healthy donors. PCR was performed using 60 Vbeta and 13 Jbeta primers. TCRdb keeps only in-frame clones here, not all; method: immunoSEQ multiplex PCR. Among 210,000 or so clones listed, around 80% were seen once. Sequencing was performed on PBMCs. Receptors were obtained from a girl aged 2 to 9 in good health and CMV-seronegative.

V gene TRBV6-6 combines with J gene TRBJ1-1; maybe TRBD1 (5 bases). CDR3 length equals 13 residues. The germline V gene has CDR1 MNHNY and CDR2 SVGAGI (reference sequence). The ends were cut back, 4 bases at V and 1 base at J, with 7 bases in the middle. In DNA, the CDR3 is TGTGCCAGCAGTTCCGACAGGAACACTGAAGCTTTCTTT. Translating it yields CASSSDRNTEAFF.

The genes are TRBV29-1 and TRBJ1-4; 9 nucleotides line up with TRBD1. In germline, CDR1 is SQVTM, CDR2 ANQGSEA. CDR3 size: 13 residues. After removal of 5 bases from V and 4 bases from J, the junction contained 2 bases not matched to a gene. CDR3 coding DNA: TGCAGCGTTCTGACAGGGGGTAATGAAAAACTGTTTTTT. This encodes CSVLTGGNEKLFF. Supplemented by reference TRBV29-1 and TRBJ1-4, the full variable domain reads SAVISQKPSRDICQRGTSLTIQCQVDSQVTMMFWYRQQPGQSLTLIATANQGSEATYESGFVIDKFPISRPNLTFSTLTVSNMSPEDSSIYLCSVLTGGNEKLFFGSGTQLSVL.

This clone was detected once. This chain connects TRBV5-4 to TRBJ2-2, with TRBD2 matching 11 bases. Germline V gene sequence: CDR1 SGHNT, CDR2 YYREEE (reference sequence). The junction had 9 bases not matched to a gene; V was cut back by 4 bases and J by 4 bases. The CDR3 extends over 17 amino acids. The CDR3 protein is CASSTELAGAGTGELFF. CDR3 in DNA: TGTGCCAGCAGCACCGAACTAGCGGGAGCGGGCACCGGGGAGCTGTTTTTT. Full variable domain (outside the CDR3, taken from reference TRBV5-4 and TRBJ2-2): ETGVTQSPTHLIKTRGQQVTLRCSSQSGHNTVSWYQQALGQGPQFIFQYYREEENGRGNFPPRFSGLQFPNYSSELNVNALELDDSALYLCASSTELAGAGTGELFFGEGSRLTVL.

This clone has only a few counts. The chain combines TRBV13 with TRBJ1-2, with 7 positions matching TRBD1. V shed 2 bases, J shed 8 bases, and the junction held 5 bases outside the gene matches. CDR3 length: 13 residues. Germline V CDR1 and CDR2: PRHDT, FYEKMQ (reference sequence). CDR3 residues: CASSLKGAEGYTF. CDR3 coding DNA: TGTGCCAGCAGCTTAAAGGGGGCAGAGGGCTACACCTTC.

This rearrangement joins TRBV9 to TRBJ2-7; 7 nucleotides align to TRBD1. This CDR3 spans 15 amino acids. CDR1 and CDR2 (germline): SGDLS, YYNGEE. J lost 5 bases, V lost 5 bases, and 13 bases had no gene match. CDR3 DNA sequence: TGTGCCAGCAGTCCCGGGACAGCTACTTTGCACGAGCAGTACTTC. It is translated as CASSPGTATLHEQYF.

This chain connects TRBV6-5 to TRBJ2-5, with 10 bases matching TRBD2. This CDR3 has 15 residues. Germline CDR1 MNHEY, CDR2 SVGAGI. Trimming cost V 9 bases and J 2 bases; bases outside gene matches: 9. The CDR3, as DNA: TGTGCCAGTCGGGGGCTAGCGGGGGCGCAAGAGACCCAGTACTTC. Translating gives CASRGLAGAQETQYF.

The chain carries TRBV7-9 and TRBJ1-1; D possibly corresponds to TRBD1 (5 bases). Germline V gives CDR1 SEHNR, CDR2 FQNEAQ (reference sequence). The V gene lost 5 bases and the J gene lost 0 bases, with 7 bases spanning the gap. This CDR3 is 13 amino acids long. Written as DNA, the CDR3 is TGTGCCAGCAGCCAGGACATGAACACTGAAGCTTTCTTT. Translated, it gives CASSQDMNTEAFF.

The chain couples TRBV5-6 to TRBJ2-5, with D tentatively TRBD1 (6 bases). The CDR3 contains 13 residues. Germline lookup yields CDR1 SGHDT and CDR2 YYEEEE. The V end lost 7 bases, the J end lost 2 bases, and 12 bases lay between the germline ends. CDR3 sequence reads: CASATGSQETQYF. For the CDR3, the DNA is TGTGCCAGCGCGACAGGTTCTCAAGAGACCCAGTACTTC.

The chain is built from TRBV7-9 and TRBJ2-1; D may be TRBD1 (6 bases). Trimming cost V 5 bases and J 6 bases, with 11 bases left between them. Germline V gives CDR1 SEHNR, CDR2 FQNEAQ (reference sequence). The CDR3 is made up of 13 amino acids. The CDR3 is CASSPAGVNEQFF. The CDR3 region has the DNA TGTGCCAGCAGCCCTGCAGGGGTCAATGAGCAGTTCTTC.

V is TRBV6-1 and J is TRBJ1-1, with TRBD1 as a possible D gene (6 bases). The CDR3 is made up of 14 amino acids. Germline loops: CDR1 MNHNS, CDR2 SASEGT. The V end was cut by 6 bases, the J end by 0 bases, with 11 bases between. DNA of the CDR3: TGTGCCAGCAGGGGGGACACCCTGAACACTGAAGCTTTCTTT. Encoded protein: CASRGDTLNTEAFF.

The chain carries TRBV2 and TRBJ1-1, with no clear D. The CDR3 is 13 residues long. Trimming left V 3 bases short and J 5 bases short, with 10 bases between. Per the germline V gene, CDR1 is SNHLY and CDR2 is FYNNEI. CDR3 sequence (DNA): TGTGCCAGCAGTGATGTCGGTGAGACTGAAGCTTTCTTT. Amino acids: CASSDVGETEAFF.

V gene TRBV18 combines with J gene TRBJ2-7, with D possibly TRBD1 on 5 matching bases. The CDR3 loop spans 13 amino acids. Looked up from germline, CDR1 is KGHSH and CDR2 is LQKENI. Trimming pared 3 bases from V and 11 bases from J, leaving 17 bases between. The CDR3 coding sequence is TGTGCCAGCTCACCGGGGCAGGACACTCGAAAGTACTTC. Its protein product is CASSPGQDTRKYF.

CDR3 residues: CASSLRGRQESYGYTF. The CDR3 DNA is TGTGCCAGCAGCTTACGGGGTCGGCAGGAGAGTTATGGCTACACCTTC. The rearrangement uses TRBV11-2 and TRBJ1-2; no clear D. The CDR3 covers 16 residues. Germline values: CDR1 SGHAT, CDR2 FQNNGV. Trimming removed 2 bases at V and 5 bases at J, with 18 bases between.

The V and J genes are TRBV27 and TRBJ1-1; no clear D. The V end lost 3 bases, the J end lost 0 bases, and 8 bases lay between the germline ends. The CDR3 has 14 residues. Germline V gene lookup returns CDR1 MNHEY and CDR2 SMNVEV (reference sequence). The CDR3 loop is CASSFYAVNTEAFF. CDR3 coding DNA: TGTGCCAGCAGTTTCTATGCGGTGAACACTGAAGCTTTCTTT.

This clone was seen a few times. This chain links TRBV6-6 with TRBJ1-3; tentatively, D is TRBD1 (6 bases). The V gene lost 7 bases and the J gene lost 4 bases, with 20 bases spanning the gap. This CDR3 is built from 16 residues. Germline V gives CDR1 MNHNY, CDR2 SVGAGI (reference sequence). As DNA, the CDR3 is TGTGCCAGCACTAATGCCGGGGCCAGGGGAGGAAACACCATATATTTT. Amino acids: CASTNAGARGGNTIYF.

The V call is TRBV7-9, the J call TRBJ2-7; D is unclear. The CDR3 has 12 amino acids. V lost 0 bases and J 3 bases, leaving 3 bases between the germline ends. Germline assignment: CDR1 SEHNR and CDR2 FQNEAQ (reference sequence). The CDR3: CASSLANYEQYF. In DNA, the CDR3 is TGTGCCAGCAGCTTAGCTAACTACGAGCAGTACTTC. The entire variable domain, with the rest obtained from reference TRBV7-9 and TRBJ2-7, is as follows: DTGVSQNPRHKITKRGQNVTFRCDPISEHNRLYWYRQTLGQGPEFLTYFQNEAQLEKSRLLSDRFSAERPKGSFSTLEIQRTEQGDSAMYLCASSLANYEQYFGPGTRLTVT.

The V gene is TRBV19, the J gene TRBJ1-2; D perhaps matches TRBD1 (6 bases). CDR3 length equals 15 residues. Germline loops: CDR1 LNHDA, CDR2 SQIVND (reference sequence). Trimming removed 10 bases at V and 8 bases at J, with 26 bases between. The CDR3 reads CATDDGGGPPSGYTF. The CDR3 nucleotides are TGTGCCACAGACGATGGGGGGGGCCCACCGTCAGGCTACACCTTC.

V and J are TRBV5-4 and TRBJ2-7, with D possibly TRBD1 on 6 matching bases. The CDR3 is 13 amino acids. Germline V gives CDR1 SGHNT, CDR2 YYREEE (reference sequence). The V end lost 2 bases, the J end lost 2 bases, and 8 bases lay between the germline ends. Here the CDR3 DNA reads TGTGCCAGCAGCTTCGCAGGGGCCTACGAGCAGTACTTC. As protein: CASSFAGAYEQYF.

This clone has a handful of counts. The chain couples TRBV30 to TRBJ2-7, with TRBD2 identical over 10 bases. This CDR3 has 16 residues. J was trimmed by 5 bases and V by 0 bases; bases with no gene match: 10. CDR1 and CDR2 from the germline V gene are GTSNPN and SVGIG (reference sequence). CDR3 amino acids: CAWSVFLSLAGDEQYF. CDR3 DNA: TGTGCCTGGAGTGTATTTCTCAGTCTAGCGGGAGACGAGCAGTACTTC.

This clone was seen a single time. The chain combines TRBV10-2 with TRBJ2-7, with 10 bases that match TRBD2. Germline CDR1 reads WSHSY; CDR2 reads SAAADI. This CDR3 comprises 17 residues. The V gene end was trimmed by 0 bases and the J gene end by 3 bases; junction bases not matched to a gene: 8. CDR3 nucleotides: TGCGCCAGCAGTGAGTCGGCCCTAGCGGGAGATGGCTACGAGCAGTACTTC. It specifies CASSESALAGDGYEQYF.

The rearrangement joins TRBV7-6 to TRBJ1-2; TRBD1 matches at 10 bases. This CDR3 comprises 15 residues. The ends lost 5 bases at V and 4 bases at J; junction bases unmatched: 7. Looked up from germline, CDR1 is SGHVS and CDR2 is FNYEAQ. The CDR3 loop is CASSQRQGARYGYTF. The CDR3 DNA follows: TGTGCCAGCAGCCAACGACAGGGGGCGCGCTATGGCTACACCTTC. Filled out from reference TRBV7-6 and TRBJ1-2, the complete variable domain reads GAGVSQSPRYKVTKRGQDVALRCDPISGHVSLYWYRQALGQGPEFLTYFNYEAQQDKSGLPNDRFSAERPEGSISTLTIQRTEQRDSAMYRCASSQRQGARYGYTFGSGTRLTVV.

The V gene is TRBV7-3, the J gene TRBJ1-2; D call uncertain. Germline V gives CDR1 SGHTA, CDR2 FQGTGA. V lost 7 bases, J lost 4 bases, and 25 bases lay in between. CDR3 size: 17 residues. CDR3 amino acids: CASTQRHRPGWIYGYTF. In DNA, the CDR3 is TGTGCCAGCACCCAACGCCACCGACCGGGGTGGATCTATGGCTACACCTTC.

Regarding this clone: An end of the junction does not agree with germline; a read error may underlie this. The J gene is TRBJ1-2, the V gene TRBV5-4, with D possibly TRBD1 on 6 matching bases. Germline CDR1 is SGHNT and CDR2 is YYREEE (reference sequence). The CDR3 runs 14 residues. CDR3 nucleotide sequence: TGTGCTAGCAGCCCGGACAGCCTTAACTATGGCTACACCTTC. Translation: CASSPDSLNYGYTF.

The genes are TRBV6-6 and TRBJ2-1; tentative D call: TRBD1 (6 bases). The CDR3 extends over 15 amino acids. The V gene lost 7 bases and the J gene lost 0 bases, with 13 bases spanning the gap. Germline assignment: CDR1 MNHNY and CDR2 SVGAGI (reference sequence). Here the CDR3 DNA reads TGTGCCAGCACCCCGGGACAAAGCTCCTACAATGAGCAGTTCTTC. Its protein product is CASTPGQSSYNEQFF.

This rearrangement joins TRBV6-5 to TRBJ1-4; possible D gene TRBD1, 5 bases. CDR3 length: 14 residues. Germline loops: CDR1 MNHEY, CDR2 SVGAGI. V lost 6 bases and J lost 5, with 13 bases in between. Written as DNA, the CDR3 is TGTGCCAGCAGCCCCGGGGGGATAAATGAAAAACTGTTTTTT. This codes for CASSPGGINEKLFF.

V gene TRBV7-9 combines with J gene TRBJ2-5; D is perhaps TRBD2 (6 bases). Germline lookup yields CDR1 SEHNR and CDR2 FQNEAQ (reference sequence). V gave up 1 base and J gave up 11 bases, with 14 bases separating them. This CDR3 region has 13 residues. CDR3 loop: CASSLEAGLEQYF. CDR3 in DNA: TGTGCCAGCAGCTTAGAGGCGGGGCTAGAGCAGTACTTC. Together with reference TRBV7-9 and TRBJ2-5, the CDR3 gives the full variable domain: DTGVSQNPRHKITKRGQNVTFRCDPISEHNRLYWYRQTLGQGPEFLTYFQNEAQLEKSRLLSDRFSAERPKGSFSTLEIQRTEQGDSAMYLCASSLEAGLEQYFGPGTRLLVL.

This sequence joins TRBV7-2 and TRBJ1-2; 10 bases are shared with TRBD1. V shed 3 bases, J shed 8 bases, and the junction held 12 bases outside the gene matches. From germline, CDR1 is SGHTA and CDR2 FQGNSA. The CDR3 sequence is 16 residues long. CDR3 nucleotide sequence: TGTGCCAGCAGCTTTGGGAGCCCGGGACAGGGGCCGGGCTACACCTTC. Its protein product is CASSFGSPGQGPGYTF.

On this clone: One end of the junction does not line up with germline, which may come from a read error. This chain connects TRBV5-1 to TRBJ2-7; 7 bases align to TRBD1. The CDR3 runs 15 residues. Germline CDR1 and CDR2: SGHRS and YFSETQ. Here the CDR3 reads CASSLETGYRYEQYF. The CDR3, as DNA: TGCGCCAGCAGTTTGGAGACAGGGTATCGCTACGAGCAGTACTTC.

This clone was seen just once. This CDR3 is also generated by other DNA sequences in the sample. The chain has TRBV19 and TRBJ2-7; D is unclear. This CDR3 is 13 amino acids long. With 1 base removed from V and 4 bases from J, the gap between germline ends came to 8 bases. Germline assignment: CDR1 LNHDA and CDR2 SQIVND (reference sequence). The CDR3 bases are TGTGCCAGTAGTATAGGACAATCTTACGAGCAGTACTTC. Translated, it gives CASSIGQSYEQYF. Filled out from reference TRBV19 and TRBJ2-7, the complete variable domain reads DGGITQSPKYLFRKEGQNVTLSCEQNLNHDAMYWYRQDPGQGLRLIYYSQIVNDFQKGDIAEGYSVSREKKESFPLTVTSAQKNPTAFYLCASSIGQSYEQYFGPGTRLTVT.

CDR3 sequence: CASSMADRGYNEQFF. CDR3 sequence (DNA): TGTGCCAGTAGTATGGCGGACAGGGGTTACAATGAGCAGTTCTTC. The genes are TRBV19 and TRBJ2-1; 9 bases line up with TRBD1. Per the germline V gene, CDR1 is LNHDA and CDR2 is SQIVND (reference sequence). Trimming at V came to 3 bases and at J to 4 bases, leaving 4 bases not matched to a gene. The CDR3 runs to 15 residues.

A single count supports this clone. The chain combines TRBV5-4 with TRBJ1-1; 7 nucleotides line up with TRBD1. Trimming took 3 bases from V and 6 from J; bases not matched to a gene: 8. The CDR3 is made up of 14 amino acids. Germline loops: CDR1 SGHNT, CDR2 YYREEE (reference sequence). CDR3 in amino acids: CASSSGTVISEAFF. The DNA for the CDR3 is TGTGCCAGCAGCTCCGGGACAGTGATCTCTGAAGCTTTCTTT. The full variable domain, with the rest looked up from reference TRBV5-4 and TRBJ1-1, is ETGVTQSPTHLIKTRGQQVTLRCSSQSGHNTVSWYQQALGQGPQFIFQYYREEENGRGNFPPRFSGLQFPNYSSELNVNALELDDSALYLCASSSGTVISEAFFGQGTRLTVV.